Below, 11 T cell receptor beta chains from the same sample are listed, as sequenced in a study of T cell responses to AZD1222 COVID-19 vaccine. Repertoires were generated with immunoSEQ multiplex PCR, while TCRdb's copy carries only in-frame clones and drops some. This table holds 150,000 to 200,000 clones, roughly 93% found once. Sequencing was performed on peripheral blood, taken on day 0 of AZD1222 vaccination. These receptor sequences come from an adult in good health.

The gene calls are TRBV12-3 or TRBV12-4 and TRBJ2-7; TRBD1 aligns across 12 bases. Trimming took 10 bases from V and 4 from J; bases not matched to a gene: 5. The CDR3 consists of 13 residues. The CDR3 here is CAIRDRGRYEQYF. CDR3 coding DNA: TGTGCCATCCGGGACAGGGGGCGTTACGAGCAGTACTTC.

The CDR3 here is CASSLSEAHYEAFF. In nucleotides, the CDR3 is TGTGCCAGCAGCTTAAGTGAGGCGCACTATGAAGCTTTCTTT. The chain employs TRBV11-3 and TRBJ1-1, with D uncertain. CDR3 size: 14 residues. Trimming left V 2 bases short and J 7 bases short, with 14 bases between. Germline CDR1 is SGHNT and CDR2 is YENEEA.

The CDR3 DNA follows: TGTGCCAGCAGCCAAGATATCGGGGGGAGGCAGTCTTATGGCTACACCTTC. This encodes CASSQDIGGRQSYGYTF. V usage is TRBV14 and J usage is TRBJ1-2, with D tentatively TRBD1 (5 bases). Looked up from germline, CDR1 is SGHDN and CDR2 is FVKESK. V shed 0 bases and J shed 5 bases, with 19 bases lying between them. The CDR3 is made up of 17 amino acids.

The DNA for the CDR3 is TGTGCCAGCAGTTTAAGCGGGATCTACTCTAACGAGCAGTACTTC. This encodes CASSLSGIYSNEQYF. The chain uses TRBV27 and TRBJ2-7, with 7 bases fitting TRBD2. Per the germline V gene, CDR1 is MNHEY and CDR2 is SMNVEV (reference sequence). The V and J ends lost 2 bases and 5 bases, in that order; junction bases with no gene match: 9. The CDR3 is 15 amino acids.

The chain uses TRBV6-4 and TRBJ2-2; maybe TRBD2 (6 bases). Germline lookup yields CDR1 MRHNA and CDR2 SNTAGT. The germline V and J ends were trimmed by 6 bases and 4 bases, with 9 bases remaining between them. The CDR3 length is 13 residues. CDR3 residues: CASSGGTTGELFF. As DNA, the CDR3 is TGTGCCAGCAGCGGGGGTACCACCGGGGAGCTGTTTTTT.

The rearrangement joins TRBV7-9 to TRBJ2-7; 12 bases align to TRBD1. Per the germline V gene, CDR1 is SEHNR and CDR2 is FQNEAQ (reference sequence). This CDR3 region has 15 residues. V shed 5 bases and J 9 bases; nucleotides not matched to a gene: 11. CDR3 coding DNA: TGTGCCAGCAGCCCCCGGGACAGGGGGCTTCTGGGGCAGTACTTC. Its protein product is CASSPRDRGLLGQYF.

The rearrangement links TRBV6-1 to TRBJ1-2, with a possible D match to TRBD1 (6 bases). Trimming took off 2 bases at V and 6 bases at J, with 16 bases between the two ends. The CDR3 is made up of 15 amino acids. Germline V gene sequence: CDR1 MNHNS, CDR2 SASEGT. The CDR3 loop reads CASSEWGQGRDGYTF. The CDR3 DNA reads TGTGCCAGCAGTGAATGGGGGCAGGGGCGTGATGGCTACACCTTC.

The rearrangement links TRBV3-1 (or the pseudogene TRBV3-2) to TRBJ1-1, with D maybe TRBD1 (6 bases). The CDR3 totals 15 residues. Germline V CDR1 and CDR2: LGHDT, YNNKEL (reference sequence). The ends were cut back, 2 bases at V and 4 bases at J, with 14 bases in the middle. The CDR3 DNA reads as TGTGCCAGCAGCCAAACGGGCAGGGGTTCCACTGAAGCTTTCTTT. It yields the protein CASSQTGRGSTEAFF.

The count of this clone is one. The DNA of the CDR3 is TGTGCCAGCAGTGAAGTGTCGGGCTACACCTTC. Its translation is CASSEVSGYTF. The chain couples TRBV6-1 to TRBJ1-2; D ambiguous. The V and J ends lost 1 base and 8 bases respectively, with 5 bases between them. Germline CDR1 MNHNS, CDR2 SASEGT. The CDR3 is 11 amino acids.

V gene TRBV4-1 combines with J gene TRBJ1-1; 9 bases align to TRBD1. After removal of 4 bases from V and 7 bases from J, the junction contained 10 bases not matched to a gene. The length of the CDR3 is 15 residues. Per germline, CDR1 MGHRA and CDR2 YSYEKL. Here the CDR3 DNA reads TGCGCCAGCAGCCTGAGCCGGGACAGGGTTTTTGAAGCTTTCTTT. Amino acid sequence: CASSLSRDRVFEAFF.

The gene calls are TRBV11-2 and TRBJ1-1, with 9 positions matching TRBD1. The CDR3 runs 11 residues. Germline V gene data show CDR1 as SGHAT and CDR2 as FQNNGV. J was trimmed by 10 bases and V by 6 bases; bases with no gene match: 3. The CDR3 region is CASSSGQGAFF. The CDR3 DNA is TGTGCCAGCAGTTCGGGACAGGGAGCTTTCTTT.